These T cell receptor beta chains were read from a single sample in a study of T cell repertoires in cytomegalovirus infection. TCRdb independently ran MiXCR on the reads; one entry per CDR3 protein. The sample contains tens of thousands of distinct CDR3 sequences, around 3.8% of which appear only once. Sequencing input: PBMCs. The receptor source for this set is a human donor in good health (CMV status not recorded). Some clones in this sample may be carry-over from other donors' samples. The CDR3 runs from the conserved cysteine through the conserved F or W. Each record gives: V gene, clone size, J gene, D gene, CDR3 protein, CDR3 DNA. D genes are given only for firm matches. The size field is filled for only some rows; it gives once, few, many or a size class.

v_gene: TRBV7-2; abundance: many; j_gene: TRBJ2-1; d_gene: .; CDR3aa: CASSRGFGSYNEQFF; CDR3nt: TGTGCCAGCAGCCGGGGGTTTGGATCCTACAATGAGCAGTTCTTC
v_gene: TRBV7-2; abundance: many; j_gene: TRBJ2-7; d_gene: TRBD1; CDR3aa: CASSLPGTGGREQYF; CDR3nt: TGTGCCAGCAGCTTGCCCGGGACAGGGGGGAGGGAGCAGTACTTC
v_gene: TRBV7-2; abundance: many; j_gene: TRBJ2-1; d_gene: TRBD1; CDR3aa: CASSLPLGGFEQFF; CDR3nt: TGTGCCAGCAGCTTGCCCCTAGGGGGCTTTGAGCAGTTCTTC
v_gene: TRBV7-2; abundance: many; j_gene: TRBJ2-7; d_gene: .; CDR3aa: CASSDLADEQYF; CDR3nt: TGTGCCAGCAGCGACCTCGCGGACGAGCAGTACTTC
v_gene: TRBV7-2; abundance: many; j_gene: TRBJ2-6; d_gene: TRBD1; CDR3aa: CASSRGDRVGGANVLTF; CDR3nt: TGTGCCAGCAGCAGAGGGGACAGGGTTGGCGGGGCCAACGTCCTGACTTTC
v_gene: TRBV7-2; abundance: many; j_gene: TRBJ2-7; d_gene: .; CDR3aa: CASSLGTLVEQYF; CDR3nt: TGTGCCAGCAGCTTAGGTACTTTGGTCGAGCAGTACTTC
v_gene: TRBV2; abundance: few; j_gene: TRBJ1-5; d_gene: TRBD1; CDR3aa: CASCRGPGNQPQHF; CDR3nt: TGTGCCAGCTGCAGGGGGCCGGGCAATCAGCCCCAGCATTTT
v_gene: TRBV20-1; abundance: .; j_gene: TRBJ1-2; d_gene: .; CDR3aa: CSARDSRDTYGYTF; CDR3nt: TGCAGTGCTAGAGATTCAAGGGACACTTATGGCTACACCTTC
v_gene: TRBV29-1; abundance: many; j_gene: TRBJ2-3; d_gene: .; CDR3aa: CSVDTGSGTDTQYF; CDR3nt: TGCAGCGTCGACACGGGATCTGGCACAGATACGCAGTATTTT
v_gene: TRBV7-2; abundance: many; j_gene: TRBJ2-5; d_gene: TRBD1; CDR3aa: CASSLGGQGVVTQYF; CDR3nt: TGTGCCAGCAGCTTAGGGGGACAGGGAGTGGTGACCCAGTACTTC
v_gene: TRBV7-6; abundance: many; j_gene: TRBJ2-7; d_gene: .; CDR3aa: CASSEVPRTYEQYF; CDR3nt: TGTGCCAGCAGCGAGGTGCCTAGGACCTACGAGCAGTACTTC
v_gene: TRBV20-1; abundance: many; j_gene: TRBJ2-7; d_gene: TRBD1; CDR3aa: CSVEQGNPEQYF; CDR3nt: TGCAGTGTTGAACAGGGGAACCCCGAGCAGTACTTC
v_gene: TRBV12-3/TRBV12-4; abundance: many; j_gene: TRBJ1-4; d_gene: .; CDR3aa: CASSLKEEKLFF; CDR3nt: TGTGCCAGCAGTTTGAAGGAGGAAAAACTGTTTTTT
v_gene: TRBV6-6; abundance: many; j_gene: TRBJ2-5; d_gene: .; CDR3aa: CASSYSWAIQETQYF; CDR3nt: TGTGCCAGCAGTTACTCATGGGCCATCCAAGAGACCCAGTACTTC
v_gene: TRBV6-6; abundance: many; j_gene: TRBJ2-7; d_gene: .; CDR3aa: CASSSPYYEQYF; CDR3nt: TGTGCCAGCAGTTCCCCTTATTACGAGCAGTACTTC
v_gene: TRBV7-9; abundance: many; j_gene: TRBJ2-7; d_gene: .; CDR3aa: CASSPPVQQSEQYF; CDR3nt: TGTGCCAGCAGCCCGCCCGTACAGCAAAGCGAGCAGTACTTC
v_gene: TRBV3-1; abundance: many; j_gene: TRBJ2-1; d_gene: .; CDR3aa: CASSQDLGKSNEQFF; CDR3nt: TGTGCCAGCAGCCAAGATTTGGGGAAAAGCAATGAGCAGTTCTTC
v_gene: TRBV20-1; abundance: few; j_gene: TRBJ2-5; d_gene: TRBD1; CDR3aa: CSDRGYIQETQYF; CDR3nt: TGCAGTGACAGGGGCTACATACAAGAGACCCAGTACTTC
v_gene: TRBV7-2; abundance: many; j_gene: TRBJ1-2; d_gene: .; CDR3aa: CASSLAGVGYTF; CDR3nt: TGTGCCAGCAGCTTAGCAGGGGTCGGCTACACCTTC
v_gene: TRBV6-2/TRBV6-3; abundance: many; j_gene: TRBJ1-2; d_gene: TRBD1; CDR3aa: CASSYPRDRGPAYGYTF; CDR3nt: TGTGCCAGCAGTTACCCCCGGGACAGGGGGCCGGCCTATGGCTACACCTTC
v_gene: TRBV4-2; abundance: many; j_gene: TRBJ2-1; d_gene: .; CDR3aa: CASSQNTRGAYNEQFF; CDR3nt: TGTGCCAGCAGCCAGAATACCCGGGGAGCTTACAATGAGCAGTTCTTC
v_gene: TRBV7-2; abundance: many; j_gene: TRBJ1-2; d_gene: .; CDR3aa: CASSLRQRTNYGYTF; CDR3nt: TGTGCCAGCAGCTTAAGACAGAGAACCAACTATGGCTACACCTTC
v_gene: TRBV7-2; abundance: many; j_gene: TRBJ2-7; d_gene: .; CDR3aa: CASSLGDRGYEQYF; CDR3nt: TGTGCCAGCAGCTTAGGAGACCGGGGGTACGAGCAGTACTTC
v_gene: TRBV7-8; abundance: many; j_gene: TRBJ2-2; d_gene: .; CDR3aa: CASSLVSRQRVSGELFF; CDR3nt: TGTGCCAGCAGCTTAGTTTCGAGACAGCGGGTTTCCGGGGAGCTGTTTTTT
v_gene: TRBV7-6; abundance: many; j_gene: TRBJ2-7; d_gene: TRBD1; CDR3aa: CASSSRRGTGGSYEQYF; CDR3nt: TGTGCCAGCAGCTCAAGGAGAGGGACAGGGGGCTCCTACGAGCAGTACTTC
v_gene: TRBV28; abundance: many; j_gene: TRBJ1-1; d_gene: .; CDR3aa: CASSTPGGRVGEAFF; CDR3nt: TGTGCCAGCAGCACTCCCGGGGGGAGGGTCGGTGAAGCTTTCTTT
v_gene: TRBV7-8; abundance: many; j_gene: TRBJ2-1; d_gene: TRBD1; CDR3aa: CASSAKRGQGSYNEQFF; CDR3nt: TGTGCCAGCAGCGCGAAAAGGGGACAGGGTTCCTACAATGAGCAGTTCTTC
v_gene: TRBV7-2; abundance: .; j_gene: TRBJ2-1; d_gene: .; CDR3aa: CASSFGVEQFF; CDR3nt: TGTGCCAGCAGCTTTGGCGTTGAGCAGTTCTTC
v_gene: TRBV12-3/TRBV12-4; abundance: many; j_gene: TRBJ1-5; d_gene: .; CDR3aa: CASSLDAQPQHF; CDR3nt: TGTGCCAGCAGTTTAGACGCTCAGCCCCAGCATTTT
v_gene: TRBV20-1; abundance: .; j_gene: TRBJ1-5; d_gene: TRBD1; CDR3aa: CSADGQGKMGRNQPQHF; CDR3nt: TGCAGTGCTGATGGACAGGGTAAAATGGGTCGCAATCAGCCCCAGCATTTT
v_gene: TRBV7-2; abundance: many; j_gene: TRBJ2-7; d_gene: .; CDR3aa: CASSLEGGGGHEQYF; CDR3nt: TGTGCCAGCAGCTTAGAGGGTGGAGGGGGCCACGAGCAGTACTTC
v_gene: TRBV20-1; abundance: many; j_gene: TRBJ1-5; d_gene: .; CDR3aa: CSADVRASNQPQHF; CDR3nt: TGCAGTGCGGATGTCAGGGCTAGCAATCAGCCCCAGCATTTT
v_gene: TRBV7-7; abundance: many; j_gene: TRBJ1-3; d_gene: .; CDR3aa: CASSLFRPGTSGNTIYF; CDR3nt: TGTGCTAGCAGCTTATTTCGCCCAGGGACCTCTGGAAACACCATATATTTT
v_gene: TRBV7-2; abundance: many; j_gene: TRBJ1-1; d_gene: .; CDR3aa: CASSLGWGNTEAFF; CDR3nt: TGTGCCAGCAGCTTAGGTTGGGGGAACACTGAAGCTTTCTTT
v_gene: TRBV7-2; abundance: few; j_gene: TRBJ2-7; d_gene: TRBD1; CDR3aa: CASSLGQGQYEQYF; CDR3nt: TGTGCCAGCAGCTTGGGACAGGGGCAGTACGAGCAGTACTTC